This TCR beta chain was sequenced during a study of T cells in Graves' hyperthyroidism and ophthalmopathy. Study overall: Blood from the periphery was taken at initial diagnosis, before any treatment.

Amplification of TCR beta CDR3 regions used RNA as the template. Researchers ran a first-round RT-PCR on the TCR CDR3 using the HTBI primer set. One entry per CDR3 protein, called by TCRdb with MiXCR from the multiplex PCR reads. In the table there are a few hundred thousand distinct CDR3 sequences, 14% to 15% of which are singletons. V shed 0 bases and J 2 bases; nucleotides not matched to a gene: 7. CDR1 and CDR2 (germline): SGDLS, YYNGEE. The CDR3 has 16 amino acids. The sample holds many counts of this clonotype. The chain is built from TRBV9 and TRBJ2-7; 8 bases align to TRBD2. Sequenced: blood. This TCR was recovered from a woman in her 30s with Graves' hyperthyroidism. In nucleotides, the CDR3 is TGTGCCAGCAGCGTAGGAGGTAGCGGGGACCCCTACGAGCAGTACTTC. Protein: CASSVGGSGDPYEQYF.